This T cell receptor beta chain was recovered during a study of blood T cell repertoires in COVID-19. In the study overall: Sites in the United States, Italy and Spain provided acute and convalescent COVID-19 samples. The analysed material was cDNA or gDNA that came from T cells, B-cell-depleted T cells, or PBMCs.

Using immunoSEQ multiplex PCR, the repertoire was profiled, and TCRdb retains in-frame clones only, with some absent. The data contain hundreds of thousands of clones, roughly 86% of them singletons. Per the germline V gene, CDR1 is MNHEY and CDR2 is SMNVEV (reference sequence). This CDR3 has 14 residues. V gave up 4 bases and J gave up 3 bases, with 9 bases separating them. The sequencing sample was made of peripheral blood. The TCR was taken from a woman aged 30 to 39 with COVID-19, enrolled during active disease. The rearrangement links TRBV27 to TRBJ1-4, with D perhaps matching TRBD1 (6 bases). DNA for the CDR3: TGTGCCAGCAGTTCGACAGGTTCTAATGAAAAACTGTTTTTT. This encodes CASSSTGSNEKLFF.